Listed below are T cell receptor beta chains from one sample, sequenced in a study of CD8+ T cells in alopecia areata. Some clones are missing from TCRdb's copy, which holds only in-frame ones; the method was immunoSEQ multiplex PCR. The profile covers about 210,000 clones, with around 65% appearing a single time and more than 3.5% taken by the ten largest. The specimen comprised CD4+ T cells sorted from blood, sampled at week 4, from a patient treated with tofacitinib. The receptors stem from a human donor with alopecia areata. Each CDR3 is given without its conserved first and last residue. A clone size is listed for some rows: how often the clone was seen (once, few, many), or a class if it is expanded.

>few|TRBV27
ASVKDRGSSAYEQY
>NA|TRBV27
ASSFDRSMNTEAF
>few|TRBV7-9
ASSQSGANVLT
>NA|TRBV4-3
ASSQEGGDTDTQY
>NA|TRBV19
ASSRDPEETQY
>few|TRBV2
ASSEGWGTEAF
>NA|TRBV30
AWSRYYGYT
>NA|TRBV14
ASSRSGHEQF
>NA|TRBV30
AWRQIGRRSYGYT
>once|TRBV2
AAGATGTQY
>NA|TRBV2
ASRGGTYLYGYT
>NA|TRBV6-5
ATKSGTGSYNEQF
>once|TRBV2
ASIFYRDETQY
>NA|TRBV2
ASIADQGNTQY
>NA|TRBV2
ASSAGLVYEQY
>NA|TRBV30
AWSVGLSKGQETQY
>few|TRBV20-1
SALRRNTQY
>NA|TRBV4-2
ASSQEGGRTQY
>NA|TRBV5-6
ASSLAHTGGGREQY
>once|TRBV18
ASAASLTYEQY
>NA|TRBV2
ASSSDRRAEAF
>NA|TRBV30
AWSSDYNTGELF
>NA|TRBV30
ALSRGAVQETQY
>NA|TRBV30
AWSPGPPNYGYT
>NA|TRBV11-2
ASEEGGKQQF
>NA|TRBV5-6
ASSYSVSYEQY
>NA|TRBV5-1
ASSLAGTGGYEQY
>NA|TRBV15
ATSRGGRDQPQH
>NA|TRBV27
ASSYRLMGGYT
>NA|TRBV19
ASSPGLAGITGELF
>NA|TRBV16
ASSQSGAEYQPQH
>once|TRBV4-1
ASSQDGAETQY
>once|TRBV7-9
ASSLDWNEKLF
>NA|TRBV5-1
ASSPWTGNTEAF
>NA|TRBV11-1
ASSSGQVNTEAF
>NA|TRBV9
ASTRGGRDGYT
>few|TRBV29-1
SVPEGGFETQY
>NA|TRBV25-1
ASSVSAGGNEKLF
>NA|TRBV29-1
SVDERGGSGANVLT
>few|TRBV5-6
ASSLLQGWENTEAF